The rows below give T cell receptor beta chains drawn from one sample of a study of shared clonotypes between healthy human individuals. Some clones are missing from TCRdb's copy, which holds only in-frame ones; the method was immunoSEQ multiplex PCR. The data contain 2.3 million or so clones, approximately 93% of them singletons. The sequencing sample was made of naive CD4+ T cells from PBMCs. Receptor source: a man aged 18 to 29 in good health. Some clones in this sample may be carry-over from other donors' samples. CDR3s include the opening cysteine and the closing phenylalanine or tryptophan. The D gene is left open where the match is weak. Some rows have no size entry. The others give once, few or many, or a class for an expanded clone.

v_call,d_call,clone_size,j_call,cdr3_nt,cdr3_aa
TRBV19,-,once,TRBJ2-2,TGTGCCAGTAGCCTGATGGGGATTGGCGGCACCGGGGAGCTGTTTTTT,CASSLMGIGGTGELFF
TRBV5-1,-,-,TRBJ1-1,TGCGCCAGCAGCGTTGGCCCCCCCGAGACTGAAGCTTTCTTT,CASSVGPPETEAFF
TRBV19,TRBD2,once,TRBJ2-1,TGTGCCAGTAGTATCGCGGGAGTCCCCTACAATGAGCAGTTCTTC,CASSIAGVPYNEQFF
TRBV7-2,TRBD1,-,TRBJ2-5,TGTGCCAGCAGCTACTCGACAGGGGGGACCCAGTACTTC,CASSYSTGGTQYF
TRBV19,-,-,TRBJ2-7,TGTGCCAGTAGTATAAGGGGGGCCTCCCCCTACGAGCAGTACTTC,CASSIRGASPYEQYF
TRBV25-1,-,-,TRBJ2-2,TGTGCCAGCAGTGTGAACACCGGGGAGCTGTTTTTT,CASSVNTGELFF
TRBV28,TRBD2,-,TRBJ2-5,TGTGCCAGCAGTTTAACGCCTAGCGGGAGGGCACTCACGGAGACCCAGTACTTC,CASSLTPSGRALTETQYF
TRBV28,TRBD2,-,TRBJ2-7,TGTGCCAGCAGTTCCCGACGGACTAGCGGGAGCCACGAGCAGTACTTC,CASSSRRTSGSHEQYF
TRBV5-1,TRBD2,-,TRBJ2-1,TGCGCCAGCAGCTACGGACTAGCGGGAGTGTGGAACAATGAGCAGTTCTTC,CASSYGLAGVWNNEQFF
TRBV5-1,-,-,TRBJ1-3,TGCGCCAGCAGCTTGGTTCCAGACGCCAACACCATATATTTT,CASSLVPDANTIYF
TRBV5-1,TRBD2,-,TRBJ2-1,TGCGCCAGCAGCTTGGTGGGGTTCCCGGCGGGAGTTAATGAGCAGTTCTTC,CASSLVGFPAGVNEQFF
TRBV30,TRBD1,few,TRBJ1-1,TGTGCCTGGGACAGGGACCGGGGTTATGCTTTCTTT,CAWDRDRGYAFF
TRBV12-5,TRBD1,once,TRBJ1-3,TGTGCTAGTGGTAACTCAGACAGGGGAACCTCTGGAAACACCATATATTTT,CASGNSDRGTSGNTIYF
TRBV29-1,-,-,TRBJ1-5,TGCAGCGTTACCGTACAGGGTAGCAATCAGCCCCAGCATTTT,CSVTVQGSNQPQHF
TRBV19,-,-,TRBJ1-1,TGTGCCAGTAGTATAACCTTGGGACGGTTGAACACTGAAGCTTTCTTT,CASSITLGRLNTEAFF
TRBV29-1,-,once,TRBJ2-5,TGCAGCGTTGAAGACAGAGGGACCCAGTACTTC,CSVEDRGTQYF
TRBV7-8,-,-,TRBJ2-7,TGTGCCAGCAGCTTACTTCCACGGATGGCCTACGAGCAGTACTTC,CASSLLPRMAYEQYF